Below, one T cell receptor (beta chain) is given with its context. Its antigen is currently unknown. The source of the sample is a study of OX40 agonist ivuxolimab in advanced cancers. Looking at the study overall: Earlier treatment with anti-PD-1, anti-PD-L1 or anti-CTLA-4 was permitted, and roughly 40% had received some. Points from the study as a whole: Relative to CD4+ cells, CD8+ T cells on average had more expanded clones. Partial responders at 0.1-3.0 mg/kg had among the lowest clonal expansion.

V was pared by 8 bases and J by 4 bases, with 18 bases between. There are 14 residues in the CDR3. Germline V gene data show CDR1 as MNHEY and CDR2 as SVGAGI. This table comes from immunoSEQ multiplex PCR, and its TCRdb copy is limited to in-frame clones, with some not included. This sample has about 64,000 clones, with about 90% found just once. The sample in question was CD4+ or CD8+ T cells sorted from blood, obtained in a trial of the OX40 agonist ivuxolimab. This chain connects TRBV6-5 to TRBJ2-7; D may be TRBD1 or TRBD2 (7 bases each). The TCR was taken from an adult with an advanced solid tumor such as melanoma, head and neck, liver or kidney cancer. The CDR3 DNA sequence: TGTGCCAGCGGGAGGGGGCCAGGGGGATACGAGCAGTACTTC. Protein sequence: CASGRGPGGYEQYF.